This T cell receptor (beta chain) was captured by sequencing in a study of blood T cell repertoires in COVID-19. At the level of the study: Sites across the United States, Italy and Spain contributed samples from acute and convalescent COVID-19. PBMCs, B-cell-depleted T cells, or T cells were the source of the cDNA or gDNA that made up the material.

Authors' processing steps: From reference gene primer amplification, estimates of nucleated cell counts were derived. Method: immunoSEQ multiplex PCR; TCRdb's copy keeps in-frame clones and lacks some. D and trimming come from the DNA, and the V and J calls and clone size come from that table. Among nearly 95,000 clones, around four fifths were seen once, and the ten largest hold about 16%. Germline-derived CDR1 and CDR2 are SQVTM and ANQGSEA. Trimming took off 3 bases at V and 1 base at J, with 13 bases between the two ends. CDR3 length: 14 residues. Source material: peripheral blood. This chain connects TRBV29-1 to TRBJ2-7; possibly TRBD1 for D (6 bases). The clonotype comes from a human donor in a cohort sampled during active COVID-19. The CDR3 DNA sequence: TGCAGCGTTGAGTACGGGACAACGTCCTACGAGCAGTACTTC. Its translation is CSVEYGTTSYEQYF.